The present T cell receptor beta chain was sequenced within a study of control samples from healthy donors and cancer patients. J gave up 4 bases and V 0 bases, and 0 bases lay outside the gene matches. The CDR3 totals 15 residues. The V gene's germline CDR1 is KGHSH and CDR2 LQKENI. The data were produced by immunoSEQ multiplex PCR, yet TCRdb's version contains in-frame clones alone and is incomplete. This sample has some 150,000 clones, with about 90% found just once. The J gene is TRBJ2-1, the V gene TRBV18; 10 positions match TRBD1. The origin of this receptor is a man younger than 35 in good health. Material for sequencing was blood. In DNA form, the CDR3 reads TGTGCCAGCTCACCACCGGGACAGGGGTACAATGAGCAGTTCTTC. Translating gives CASSPPGQGYNEQFF.